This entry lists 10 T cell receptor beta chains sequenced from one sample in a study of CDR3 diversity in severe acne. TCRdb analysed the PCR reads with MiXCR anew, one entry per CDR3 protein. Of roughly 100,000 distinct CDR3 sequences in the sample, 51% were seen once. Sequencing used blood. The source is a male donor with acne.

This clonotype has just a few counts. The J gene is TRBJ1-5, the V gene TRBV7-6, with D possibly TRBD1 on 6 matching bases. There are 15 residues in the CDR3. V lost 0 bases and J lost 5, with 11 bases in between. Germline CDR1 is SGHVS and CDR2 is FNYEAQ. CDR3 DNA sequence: TGTGCCAGCAGCTTAGCCACAGGGTTGGATCAGCCCCAGCATTTT. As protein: CASSLATGLDQPQHF. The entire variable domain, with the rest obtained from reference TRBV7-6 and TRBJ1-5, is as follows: GAGVSQSPRYKVTKRGQDVALRCDPISGHVSLYWYRQALGQGPEFLTYFNYEAQQDKSGLPNDRFSAERPEGSISTLTIQRTEQRDSAMYRCASSLATGLDQPQHFGDGTRLSIL.

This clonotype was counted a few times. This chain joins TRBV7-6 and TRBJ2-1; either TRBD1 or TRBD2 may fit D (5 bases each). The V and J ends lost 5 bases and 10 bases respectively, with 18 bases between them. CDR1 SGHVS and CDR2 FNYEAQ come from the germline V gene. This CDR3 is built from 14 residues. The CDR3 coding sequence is TGTGCCAGCAGCACTTATACAGGACTGGGCGAGCAGTTCTTC. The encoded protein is CASSTYTGLGEQFF.

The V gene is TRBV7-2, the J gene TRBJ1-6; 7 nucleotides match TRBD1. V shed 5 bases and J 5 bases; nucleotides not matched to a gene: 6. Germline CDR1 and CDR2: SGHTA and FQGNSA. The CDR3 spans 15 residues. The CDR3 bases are TGTGCCAGCAGCCCCGGGACAGTGAATAATTCACCCCTCCACTTT. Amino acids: CASSPGTVNNSPLHF.

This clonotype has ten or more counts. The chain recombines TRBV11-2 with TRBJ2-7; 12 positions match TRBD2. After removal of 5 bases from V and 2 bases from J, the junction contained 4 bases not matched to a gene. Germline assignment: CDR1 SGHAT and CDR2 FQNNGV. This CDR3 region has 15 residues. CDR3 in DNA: TGTGCCAGCAGCACGACTAGCGGGGGAGCCTACGAGCAGTACTTC. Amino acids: CASSTTSGGAYEQYF. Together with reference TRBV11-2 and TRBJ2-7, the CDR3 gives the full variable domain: EAGVAQSPRYKIIEKRQSVAFWCNPISGHATLYWYQQILGQGPKLLIQFQNNGVVDDSQLPKDRFSAERLKGVDSTLKIQPAKLEDSAVYLCASSTTSGGAYEQYFGPGTRLTVT.

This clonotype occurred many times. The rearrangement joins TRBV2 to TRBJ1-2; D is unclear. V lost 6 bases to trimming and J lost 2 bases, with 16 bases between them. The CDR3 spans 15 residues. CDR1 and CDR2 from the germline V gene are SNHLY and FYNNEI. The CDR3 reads CASRTSWSSNYGYTF. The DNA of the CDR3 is TGTGCCAGCAGAACTAGTTGGTCTTCCAACTATGGCTACACCTTC.

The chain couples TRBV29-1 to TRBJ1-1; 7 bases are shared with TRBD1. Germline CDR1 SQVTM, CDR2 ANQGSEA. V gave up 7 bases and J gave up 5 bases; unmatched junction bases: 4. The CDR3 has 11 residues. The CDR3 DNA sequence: TGCAGCGCGACAGGGCCGACTGAAGCTTTCTTT. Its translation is CSATGPTEAFF.

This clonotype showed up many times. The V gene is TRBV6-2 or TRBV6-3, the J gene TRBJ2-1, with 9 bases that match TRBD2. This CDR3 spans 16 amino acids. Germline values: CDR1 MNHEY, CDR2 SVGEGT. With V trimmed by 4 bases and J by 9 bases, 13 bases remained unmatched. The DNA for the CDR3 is TGTGCCAGCAGTTCCCGGTTGGGGACTAGCAGGGGTGAGCAGTTCTTC. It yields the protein CASSSRLGTSRGEQFF.

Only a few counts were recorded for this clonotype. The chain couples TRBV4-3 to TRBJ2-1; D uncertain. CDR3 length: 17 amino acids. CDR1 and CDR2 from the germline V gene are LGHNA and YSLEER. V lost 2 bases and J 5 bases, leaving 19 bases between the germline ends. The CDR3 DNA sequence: TGCGCCAGCAGCCAATTACCCCTGGGCCGGCATCACAATGAGCAGTTCTTC. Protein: CASSQLPLGRHHNEQFF.

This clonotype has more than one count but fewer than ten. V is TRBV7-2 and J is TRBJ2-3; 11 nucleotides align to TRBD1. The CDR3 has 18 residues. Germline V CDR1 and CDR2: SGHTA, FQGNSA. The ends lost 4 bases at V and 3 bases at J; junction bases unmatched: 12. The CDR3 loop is CASSSMEDRGRGTDTQYF. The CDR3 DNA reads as TGTGCCAGCAGCTCAATGGAGGACAGGGGGCGCGGAACAGATACGCAGTATTTT.

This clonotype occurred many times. The CDR3 DNA reads as TGTGCCAGCAGTGGAACTCAGGGGGCGCAAGGTAGGCCAGATACGCAGTATTTT. Translation: CASSGTQGAQGRPDTQYF. The rearrangement uses TRBV25-1 and TRBJ2-3; TRBD1 aligns across 8 bases. There are 18 residues in the CDR3. Unmatched junction bases numbered 16, after V lost 4 bases and J lost 4 bases. Germline V gene lookup returns CDR1 MGHDK and CDR2 SYGVNS.